This paragraph covers one T cell receptor (beta chain) sequence. The data derive from a study of blood T cell repertoires in COVID-19. Study as a whole: From the United States, Italy and Spain came samples of acute and convalescent COVID-19. T cells, B-cell-depleted T cells, or PBMCs supplied cDNA or gDNA.

V dropped 8 bases and J dropped 5; count of bases not matched to a gene: 11. CDR3 size: 15 residues. The germline V gene encodes CDR1 MNHEY and CDR2 SMNVEV (reference sequence). Authors' methods: Amplification with reference gene primers provided the estimates of nucleated cell counts. Assay used: immunoSEQ multiplex PCR; TCRdb lists only in-frame clones, some missing. V, J and clone size derive from that table, while D and trimming were established from the DNA sequence. The data show some 27,000 clones, around nine tenths seen once. Sequenced material: peripheral blood. The chain uses TRBV27 and TRBJ1-4, with 7 bases matching TRBD1. The receptor's source is a man aged 50-59 years with active COVID-19. The CDR3 nucleotides are TGTGCCAGCCGCAGACAGGGCGAATCAAATGAAAAACTGTTTTTT. Its translation is CASRRQGESNEKLFF. Filled out from reference TRBV27 and TRBJ1-4, the complete variable domain reads EAQVTQNPRYLITVTGKKLTVTCSQNMNHEYMSWYRQDPGLGLRQIYYSMNVEVTDKGDVPEGYKVSRKEKRNFPLILESPSPNQTSLYFCASRRQGESNEKLFFGSGTQLSVL.